Below are 32 T cell receptor beta chains sequenced from a single sample in a study of T cell changes during pregnancy in multiple sclerosis. Produced via immunoSEQ multiplex PCR; TCRdb's table is partial and in-frame only. The sample has about 32,000 clones, about nine tenths seen once; the top ten hold about 3.8%. The material was CD8+ T cells from peripheral blood mononuclear cells, obtained in the second trimester of pregnancy. The receptor source for this set is a female donor in good health, enrolled as a control in a pregnancy study.

V gene TRBV7-2 combines with J gene TRBJ2-3; 9 bases agree with TRBD2. The ends lost 4 bases at V and 4 bases at J; junction bases unmatched: 9. The CDR3 loop spans 16 amino acids. From germline, CDR1 is SGHTA and CDR2 FQGNSA. CDR3 in amino acids: CASSSYTRGGSDTQYF. CDR3 sequence (DNA): TGTGCCAGCAGCTCCTATACGCGGGGGGGGTCAGATACGCAGTATTTT.

The genes are TRBV7-2 and TRBJ2-7; the match to TRBD1 covers 7 bases. Trimming took 5 bases from V and 5 from J; bases not matched to a gene: 9. Germline lookup yields CDR1 SGHTA and CDR2 FQGNSA. The CDR3 consists of 14 residues. The CDR3 reads CASSPRTGSDEQYF. CDR3 nucleotides: TGTGCCAGCAGCCCCCGGACAGGTAGCGACGAGCAGTACTTC.

V is TRBV2 and J is TRBJ2-7, with D uncertain. Trimming shortened V by 6 bases and J by 2 bases, and 8 bases separated the two germline ends. Germline V gives CDR1 SNHLY, CDR2 FYNNEI. The CDR3 loop spans 12 amino acids. The CDR3 bases are TGTGCCAGCAGGGTACCTACCTACGAGCAGTACTTC. It codes for CASRVPTYEQYF.

The rearrangement joins TRBV7-9 to TRBJ2-2, with no clear D. This CDR3 spans 13 amino acids. The V gene's germline CDR1 is SEHNR and CDR2 FQNEAQ (reference sequence). The V end lost 4 bases, the J end lost 1 base, and 4 bases lay between the germline ends. CDR3 sequence (DNA): TGTGCCAGCAGCTCTCGGAACACCGGGGAGCTGTTTTTT. Translating gives CASSSRNTGELFF.

This clone occurred a few times. This chain connects TRBV5-1 to TRBJ1-6; TRBD1 is a possible D gene (6 bases). CDR3 length: 16 amino acids. CDR1 and CDR2 from the germline V gene are SGHRS and YFSETQ. V lost 1 base to trimming and J lost 2 bases, with 10 bases between them. The CDR3 spells CASSLTAGAYNSPLHF. Here the CDR3 DNA reads TGCGCCAGCAGCTTGACGGCAGGGGCCTATAATTCACCCCTCCACTTT.

The V call is TRBV23-1, the J call TRBJ2-7, with a weak D call TRBD1 (6 bases). Being an ORF, TRBV23-1 has a function that is uncertain. CDR3 size: 14 residues. The ends were cut back, 6 bases at V and 7 bases at J, with 19 bases in the middle. CDR3 sequence reads: CASRWGQGKDEQYF. As DNA, the CDR3 is TGCGCCAGCAGGTGGGGGCAGGGGAAGGATGAGCAGTACTTC.

The J gene is TRBJ1-2, the V gene TRBV6-5; D is unresolved. The length of the CDR3 is 14 residues. The V gene lost 8 bases and the J gene lost 2 bases, with 15 bases spanning the gap. Germline V gene sequence: CDR1 MNHEY, CDR2 SVGAGI. This CDR3 reads CASSYSGSNYGYTF. Written as DNA, the CDR3 is TGTGCCAGCTCTTACAGTGGGTCGAACTATGGCTACACCTTC.

V and J are TRBV27 and TRBJ1-6; a possible D gene is TRBD1 (5 bases). The CDR3 is made up of 13 amino acids. Germline CDR1 reads MNHEY; CDR2 reads SMNVEV (reference sequence). The V and J ends lost 8 bases and 7 bases respectively, with 12 bases between them. CDR3 sequence: CASGGVGNSPLHF. As DNA, the CDR3 is TGTGCCAGCGGAGGGGTAGGAAATTCACCCCTCCACTTT.

This clone was counted once. The chain combines TRBV7-9 with TRBJ1-1; D ambiguous. The CDR3 covers 10 residues. Germline V gene lookup returns CDR1 SEHNR and CDR2 FQNEAQ (reference sequence). V was shortened by 5 bases and J by 7 bases, with 5 bases between the two germline ends. The DNA for the CDR3 is TGTGCCAGCAGCCAGATTGAAGCTTTCTTT. This codes for CASSQIEAFF.

This clone was picked up a small number of times. The chain employs TRBV19 and TRBJ1-1; a possible D gene is TRBD1 (5 bases). The V and J ends lost 6 bases and 1 base respectively, with 18 bases between them. The CDR3 spans 16 residues. CDR1 and CDR2 from the germline V gene are LNHDA and SQIVND (reference sequence). DNA of the CDR3: TGTGCCAGTAGATCGGCCCGGGACTTTCCGAACACTGAAGCTTTCTTT. Amino acid sequence: CASRSARDFPNTEAFF.

The V gene is TRBV30, the J gene TRBJ2-1; the match to TRBD2 covers 11 bases. The CDR3 is 13 amino acids. Losses at the gene ends were 4 bases for V and 9 bases for J; bases not matched to a gene: 5. Germline V gives CDR1 GTSNPN, CDR2 SVGIG (reference sequence). CDR3 region: CAWTTSGVGEQFF. CDR3 bases: TGTGCCTGGACGACTAGCGGGGTGGGTGAGCAGTTCTTC.

This chain uses TRBV5-1 with TRBJ1-1; D gene uncertain. The ends were cut back, 1 base at V and 7 bases at J, with 14 bases in the middle. This CDR3 is 14 amino acids long. Germline V gene lookup returns CDR1 SGHRS and CDR2 YFSETQ. Here the CDR3 DNA reads TGCGCCAGCAGCTTGTCAGGTCCCGTCAGTGAAGCTTTCTTT. It encodes CASSLSGPVSEAFF. Drawing the rest from reference TRBV5-1 and TRBJ1-1, the complete variable domain is KAGVTQTPRYLIKTRGQQVTLSCSPISGHRSVSWYQQTPGQGLQFLFEYFSETQRNKGNFPGRFSGRQFSNSRSEMNVSTLELGDSALYLCASSLSGPVSEAFFGQGTRLTVV.

This clone is a singleton in its sample. CDR3 residues: CASSLANSPLHF. Here the CDR3 DNA reads TGTGCCAGCAGCTTAGCGAATTCACCCCTCCACTTT. This chain connects TRBV13 to TRBJ1-6; unclear D gene. Germline values: CDR1 PRHDT, CDR2 FYEKMQ (reference sequence). CDR3 length: 12 residues. V lost 1 base and J lost 7, with 2 bases in between. Supplemented by reference TRBV13 and TRBJ1-6, the full variable domain reads AAGVIQSPRHLIKEKRETATLKCYPIPRHDTVYWYQQGPGQDPQFLISFYEKMQSDKGSIPDRFSAQQFSDYHSELNMSSLELGDSALYFCASSLANSPLHFGNGTRLTVT.

V and J are TRBV4-3 and TRBJ2-2; 7 bases are a match to TRBD1. Germline CDR1 LGHNA, CDR2 YSLEER. The length of the CDR3 is 16 residues. V gave up 0 bases and J gave up 6 bases; unmatched junction bases: 7. In nucleotides, the CDR3 is TGCGCCAGCAGCCAAGATTCGTTCACAGGGGCCGGGGAGCTGTTTTTT. This sequence encodes CASSQDSFTGAGELFF.

This chain uses TRBV4-3 with TRBJ2-3, with a weak D call TRBD1 (6 bases). The CDR3 is 18 amino acids. Per germline, CDR1 LGHNA and CDR2 YSLEER. Trimming took 4 bases from V and 0 from J, leaving 20 bases between them. The DNA for the CDR3 is TGCGCCAGCAGCCGCCAAGTGACCGGGACAACTAGCACAGATACGCAGTATTTT. Its translation is CASSRQVTGTTSTDTQYF.

The CDR3 loop is CASSIAGPYEQYF. CDR3 in DNA: TGTGCCAGTAGTATCGCGGGGCCCTACGAGCAGTACTTC. The rearrangement joins TRBV19 to TRBJ2-7; weak D call: TRBD2 (6 bases). V lost 3 bases and J 2 bases, leaving 8 bases between the germline ends. The CDR3 is 13 residues long. Germline CDR1 is LNHDA and CDR2 is SQIVND (reference sequence).

This rearrangement joins TRBV6-5 to TRBJ1-1; D gene unclear. The CDR3 spans 14 residues. Germline V gene sequence: CDR1 MNHEY, CDR2 SVGAGI. V was pared by 5 bases and J by 4 bases, with 14 bases between. The chain's CDR3 is CASSQGGGSTEAFF. CDR3 in DNA: TGTGCCAGCAGTCAAGGCGGAGGGAGCACTGAAGCTTTCTTT.

The chain has TRBV18 and TRBJ1-5; D not certain. The CDR3 extends over 16 amino acids. Trimming left V 4 bases short and J 0 bases short, with 13 bases between. Per the germline V gene, CDR1 is KGHSH and CDR2 is LQKENI. CDR3 nucleotides: TGTGCCAGCTCACATACCCCCGGGGATAGCAATCAGCCCCAGCATTTT. Protein sequence: CASSHTPGDSNQPQHF.

The chain recombines TRBV6-5 with TRBJ1-2; no firm D call. CDR1 and CDR2 from the germline V gene are MNHEY and SVGAGI. This CDR3 spans 12 amino acids. The V end lost 10 bases, the J end lost 4 bases, and 13 bases lay between the germline ends. The CDR3 is CATNEAPYGYTF. As DNA, the CDR3 is TGTGCCACCAACGAGGCCCCCTATGGCTACACCTTC.

The chain combines TRBV4-3 with TRBJ1-1; D may be TRBD1 (5 bases). Deletions cut 0 bases from V and 4 bases from J, with 12 bases between. This CDR3 region has 15 residues. The V gene's germline CDR1 is LGHNA and CDR2 YSLEER. The CDR3 protein is CASSQDWGESTEAFF. The DNA of the CDR3 is TGCGCCAGCAGCCAAGATTGGGGGGAAAGCACTGAAGCTTTCTTT.

The chain carries TRBV9 and TRBJ2-7; TRBD2 agrees at 11 bases. Trimming took 3 bases from V and 1 from J; bases not matched to a gene: 3. Germline CDR1 reads SGDLS; CDR2 reads YYNGEE. The CDR3 runs to 15 residues. The CDR3 reads CASSASGGPSYEQYF. The DNA for the CDR3 is TGTGCCAGCAGCGCTAGCGGGGGGCCGTCCTACGAGCAGTACTTC.

The chain is built from TRBV27 and TRBJ1-2; 9 bases match TRBD1. Trimming removed 5 bases from V and 4 bases from J; junction bases left unmatched: 14. This CDR3 spans 17 amino acids. Per germline, CDR1 MNHEY and CDR2 SMNVEV (reference sequence). The CDR3 loop reads CASSPGTGLETGYGYTF. CDR3 DNA sequence: TGTGCCAGCAGTCCCGGGACAGGGTTAGAGACGGGCTATGGCTACACCTTC.

V usage is TRBV4-1 and J usage is TRBJ1-1; 10 bases map to TRBD1. Germline CDR1 is MGHRA and CDR2 is YSYEKL. This CDR3 has 18 amino acids. V was clipped by 3 bases and J by 7 bases; unmatched bases: 17. CDR3 DNA: TGCGCCAGCAGCCAGGTGGGACAGGGGAACGTGAAATCCCATGAAGCTTTCTTT. Its translation is CASSQVGQGNVKSHEAFF.

The chain carries TRBV30 and TRBJ2-6; TRBD1 aligns across 9 bases. The germline gives CDR1 GTSNPN, CDR2 SVGIG (reference sequence). V gave up 5 bases and J gave up 3 bases; unmatched junction bases: 2. CDR3 size: 14 residues. CDR3 amino acids: CAWGTGRGANVLTF. The CDR3 DNA sequence: TGTGCCTGGGGGACAGGGCGTGGGGCCAACGTCCTGACTTTC.

The gene calls are TRBV27 and TRBJ1-2; 9 nucleotides align to TRBD1. The CDR3 runs 12 residues. Germline trimming cut 8 bases from V and 4 bases from J; bases unmatched to any gene: 2. Per germline, CDR1 MNHEY and CDR2 SMNVEV (reference sequence). The CDR3 here is CASLDRGYGYTF. Here the CDR3 DNA reads TGTGCCAGCTTGGACAGGGGCTATGGCTACACCTTC.

This chain uses TRBV11-1 with TRBJ1-1, with 7 bases that match TRBD1. The germline CDR1 and CDR2 sequences are SGHAT and FQDESV (reference sequence). This CDR3 contains 15 residues. V was pared by 5 bases and J by 0 bases, with 6 bases of the junction left unmatched. The CDR3 DNA reads TGTGCCAGCAGCCCCGGGGACAGTTTGAACACTGAAGCTTTCTTT. Translated: CASSPGDSLNTEAFF.

The rearrangement joins TRBV2 to TRBJ1-3, with D perhaps TRBD1 (6 bases). Germline V gene data show CDR1 as SNHLY and CDR2 as FYNNEI. The CDR3 loop spans 14 amino acids. Trimming removed 5 bases at V and 0 bases at J, with 8 bases between. The chain's CDR3 is CASSLQGSGNTIYF. CDR3 coding DNA: TGTGCCAGCAGTCTACAGGGCTCTGGAAACACCATATATTTT.

This rearrangement joins TRBV6-5 to TRBJ1-1; D remains unclear. This CDR3 is built from 11 residues. The V end lost 5 bases, the J end lost 7 bases, and 8 bases lay between the germline ends. CDR1 and CDR2 from the germline V gene are MNHEY and SVGAGI. For the CDR3, the DNA is TGTGCCAGCAGTACGACTTTTGAAGCTTTCTTT. Its protein product is CASSTTFEAFF.

The V and J genes are TRBV27 and TRBJ2-3; TRBD2 matches 9 bases. This CDR3 region has 15 residues. The junction had 7 bases not matched to a gene; V was cut back by 6 bases and J by 3 bases. Germline-derived CDR1 and CDR2 are MNHEY and SMNVEV (reference sequence). The CDR3 reads CASSLTSGGTDTQYF. The CDR3 region has the DNA TGTGCCAGCAGCCTGACTAGCGGAGGGACAGATACGCAGTATTTT.

This rearrangement joins TRBV9 to TRBJ1-2; the D gene is possibly TRBD1 (5 bases). V lost 0 bases and J lost 5, with 14 bases in between. Germline V gene data show CDR1 as SGDLS and CDR2 as YYNGEE. The CDR3 is made up of 15 amino acids. In DNA, the CDR3 is TGTGCCAGCAGCGTAGTCAGGGAGGAGGGGTATGGCTACACCTTC. The encoded protein is CASSVVREEGYGYTF.

The CDR3 DNA reads as TGTGCCAGCAGCTTAGCCAAGACCCAGTACTTC. This encodes CASSLAKTQYF. The gene calls are TRBV11-3 and TRBJ2-5; D gene unclear. The V gene lost 1 base and the J gene lost 6 bases, with 3 bases spanning the gap. The CDR3 contains 11 residues. Germline CDR1 reads SGHNT; CDR2 reads YENEEA.

V usage is TRBV2 and J usage is TRBJ2-1; D remains unclear. The CDR3 length is 13 residues. The V end lost 4 bases, the J end lost 13 bases, and 17 bases lay between the germline ends. The germline gives CDR1 SNHLY, CDR2 FYNNEI. CDR3 coding DNA: TGTGCCAGCAGTGTGACCCCTGGTTGGGCTCAGTTCTTC. The encoded protein is CASSVTPGWAQFF.